This T cell receptor beta chain appears in the sequencing data of a study of CD8+ T cells in alopecia areata. About the study: It was oral tofacitinib, at 5 to 10 mg twice daily, that treated patients received.

Following RNA extraction, reverse transcription yielded cDNA that acted as the sequencing template. The data were produced by immunoSEQ multiplex PCR, yet TCRdb's version contains in-frame clones alone and is incomplete. In the table there are about 200,000 clones, roughly 57% of which are singletons. Alopecia areata patients gave lesional scalp punch biopsies and peripheral blood samples. Researchers picked out CD4+ and CD8+ T cells from PBMCs by sorting. In this sample, this clone turned up a few times. No antigen is known for it. Study-wide findings and caveats: In lesional scalp, particularly from alopecia totalis/universalis, clonality was higher than in normal scalp.

Sample: CD4+ T cells sorted from blood, taken at week 0. The TCR originated in a human donor with alopecia areata.

This CDR3 reads CASSDVRNTEAFF. CDR3 sequence (DNA): TGTGCCAGCAGTGATGTACGGAACACTGAAGCTTTCTTT. The chain uses TRBV6-1 and TRBJ1-1; D is undetermined. V was clipped by 3 bases and J by 1 base, with 6 bases between them. The length of the CDR3 is 13 residues. CDR1 and CDR2 from the germline V gene are MNHNS and SASEGT.